This entry lists 14 T cell receptor beta chains sequenced from one sample in a study of STAT5B mutations in CD4+ large granular lymphocyte leukemia. Method: immunoSEQ multiplex PCR; TCRdb's copy keeps in-frame clones and lacks some. The data contain fewer than 45,000 clones, around 81% of them seen just once; the ten biggest clones take up 3.6%. The specimen was CD4+ T cells from blood buffy coats. The receptors were sampled from a human donor in good health.

This sequence joins TRBV30 and TRBJ2-2; 7 positions agree with TRBD1. V lost 2 bases and J lost 10; bases outside the gene matches: 19. Germline CDR1 reads GTSNPN; CDR2 reads SVGIG (reference sequence). The CDR3 loop spans 17 amino acids. CDR3 amino acids: CAWSQTPFLQGSEELFF. CDR3 DNA sequence: TGTGCCTGGAGTCAGACCCCCTTCTTACAGGGGTCGGAGGAGCTGTTTTTT.

The chain has TRBV29-1 and TRBJ2-1; D is ambiguous. The ends were cut back, 4 bases at V and 7 bases at J, with 17 bases in the middle. Germline CDR1 SQVTM, CDR2 ANQGSEA. The CDR3 extends over 14 amino acids. Written as DNA, the CDR3 is TGCAGCGTTGGGGGTTGGCCTTTTAAAAATGAGCAGTTCTTC. It is translated as CSVGGWPFKNEQFF.

The chain links TRBV28 to TRBJ2-5; 12 nucleotides line up with TRBD2. V was clipped by 5 bases and J by 3 bases; unmatched bases: 7. The CDR3 has 16 residues. From germline, CDR1 is MDHEN and CDR2 SYDVKM. The DNA for the CDR3 is TGTGCCAGCAGTCAATATCTAGCGGGGGGGGAAGAGACCCAGTACTTC. Amino acids: CASSQYLAGGEETQYF.

The table lists this clone with a few counts. The chain combines TRBV5-5 with TRBJ1-5, with D possibly TRBD1 on 5 matching bases. Between the trimmed V and J ends, which lost 4 bases and 0 bases, there was a span of 11 bases. Germline lookup yields CDR1 SGHKS and CDR2 YYEKEE (reference sequence). This CDR3 spans 15 amino acids. CDR3 sequence: CASSPGVVSNQPQHF. The CDR3 nucleotides read TGTGCCAGCAGCCCGGGGGTGGTTAGCAATCAGCCCCAGCATTTT.

Concerning this clone: Germline and junction disagree at one end, which may indicate a read error. The V gene is TRBV7-2, the J gene TRBJ2-6; 7 positions match TRBD1. The CDR3 runs to 16 residues. Looked up from germline, CDR1 is SGHTA and CDR2 is FQGNSA. The CDR3 coding sequence is TGTGCCAGCAGCTCTTACAGGGGTTCTGGGGCCAACGTCCTGGCTTTC. Amino acids: CASSSYRGSGANVLAF.

The rearrangement uses TRBV11-2 and TRBJ2-5, with D possibly TRBD1 on 5 matching bases. The germline V gene encodes CDR1 SGHAT and CDR2 FQNNGV. Trimming took off 0 bases at V and 4 bases at J, with 6 bases between the two ends. The CDR3 has 13 amino acids. CDR3 loop: CASSLDRGETQYF. In DNA form, the CDR3 reads TGTGCCAGCAGCTTAGATAGGGGAGAGACCCAGTACTTC.

The rearrangement uses TRBV6-1 and TRBJ2-5; TRBD2 aligns across 7 bases. This CDR3 has 15 residues. Germline-derived CDR1 and CDR2 are MNHNS and SASEGT. After removal of 4 bases from V and 5 bases from J, the junction contained 10 bases not matched to a gene. This CDR3 reads CASSVLGREGETQYF. CDR3 DNA sequence: TGTGCCAGCAGTGTTTTGGGGAGGGAAGGCGAGACCCAGTACTTC.

The chain has TRBV9 and TRBJ2-5; 9 nucleotides line up with TRBD1. The CDR3 consists of 15 residues. Trimming took 4 bases from V and 0 from J; bases not matched to a gene: 4. Germline values: CDR1 SGDLS, CDR2 YYNGEE. The CDR3 region is CASSPHRGHQETQYF. DNA of the CDR3: TGTGCCAGCAGCCCCCACAGGGGGCACCAAGAGACCCAGTACTTC.

The V and J genes are TRBV6-5 and TRBJ1-1; TRBD1 matches 8 bases. The junction had 2 bases not matched to a gene; V was cut back by 6 bases and J by 8 bases. This CDR3 region has 11 residues. The germline gives CDR1 MNHEY, CDR2 SVGAGI. In DNA form, the CDR3 reads TGTGCCAGCAGCCAGGGGGCCGAAGCTTTCTTT. Residues: CASSQGAEAFF.

V is TRBV28 and J is TRBJ1-5; no reliable D call. This CDR3 region has 13 residues. V was shortened by 6 bases and J by 2 bases, with 8 bases between the two germline ends. Germline V gene sequence: CDR1 MDHEN, CDR2 SYDVKM. CDR3 region: CASRAVGNQPQHF. The DNA of the CDR3 is TGTGCCAGCAGGGCAGTTGGCAATCAGCCCCAGCATTTT.

This clone was counted once. The CDR3 DNA reads TGTGCCAGCAGTATCACACCCTACAATGAGCAGTTCTTC. Protein product: CASSITPYNEQFF. The gene calls are TRBV25-1 and TRBJ2-1, with D hard to call. Trimming left V 5 bases short and J 2 bases short, with 7 bases between. This CDR3 comprises 13 residues. CDR1 MGHDK and CDR2 SYGVNS come from the germline V gene.

The V gene is TRBV13, the J gene TRBJ2-5; D possibly uses TRBD1 or TRBD2 (7 bases each). The ends were cut back, 5 bases at V and 5 bases at J, with 12 bases in the middle. In germline, CDR1 is PRHDT, CDR2 FYEKMQ (reference sequence). The CDR3 covers 13 residues. In DNA, the CDR3 is TGTGCCAGCAGCACAGGGGAGGGGGAGACCCAGTACTTC. It is translated as CASSTGEGETQYF.

CDR3 protein: CASSDLLRDRGKLEQYF. The CDR3 DNA reads TGTGCCAGCAGTGATTTACTCCGGGACAGGGGGAAATTGGAGCAGTACTTC. The gene calls are TRBV25-1 and TRBJ2-7; 11 bases line up with TRBD1. This CDR3 is 17 amino acids long. Looked up from germline, CDR1 is MGHDK and CDR2 is SYGVNS. V trimming: 3 bases; J trimming: 7 bases; junction bases outside the gene matches: 14.

V usage is TRBV6-6 and J usage is TRBJ2-7; 13 bases fit TRBD2. This CDR3 contains 15 residues. Per germline, CDR1 MNHNY and CDR2 SVGAGI (reference sequence). Trimming took 5 bases from V and 7 from J; bases not matched to a gene: 8. Here the CDR3 reads CASSQTSGGKGEQYF. CDR3 sequence (DNA): TGTGCCAGCAGTCAGACTAGCGGGGGGAAAGGGGAGCAGTACTTC.